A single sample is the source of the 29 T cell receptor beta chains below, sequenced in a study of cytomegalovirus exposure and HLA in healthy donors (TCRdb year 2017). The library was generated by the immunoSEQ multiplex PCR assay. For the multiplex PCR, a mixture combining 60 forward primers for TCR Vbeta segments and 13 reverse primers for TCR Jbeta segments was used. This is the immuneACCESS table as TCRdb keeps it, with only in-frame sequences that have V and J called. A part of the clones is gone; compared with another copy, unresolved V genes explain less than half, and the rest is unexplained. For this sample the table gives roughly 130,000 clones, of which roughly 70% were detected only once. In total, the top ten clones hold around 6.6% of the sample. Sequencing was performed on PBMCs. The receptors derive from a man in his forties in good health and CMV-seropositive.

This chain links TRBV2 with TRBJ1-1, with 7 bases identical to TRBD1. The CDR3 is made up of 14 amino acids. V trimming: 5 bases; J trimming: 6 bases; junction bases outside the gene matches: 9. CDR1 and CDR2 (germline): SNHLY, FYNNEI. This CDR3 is CASSLEGAGAEAFF. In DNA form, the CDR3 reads TGTGCCAGCAGTCTTGAGGGGGCTGGGGCTGAAGCTTTCTTT. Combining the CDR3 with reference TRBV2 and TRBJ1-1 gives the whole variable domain EPEVTQTPSHQVTQMGQEVILRCVPISNHLYFYWYRQILGQKVEFLVSFYNNEISEKSEIFDDQFSVERPDGSNFTLKIRSTKLEDSAMYFCASSLEGAGAEAFFGQGTRLTVV.

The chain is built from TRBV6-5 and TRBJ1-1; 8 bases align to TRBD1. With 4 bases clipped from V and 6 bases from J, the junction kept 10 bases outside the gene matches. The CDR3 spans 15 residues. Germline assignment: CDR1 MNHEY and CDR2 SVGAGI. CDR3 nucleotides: TGTGCCAGCAGTTCCCCGCCAGGGGGCTACCCTGAAGCTTTCTTT. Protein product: CASSSPPGGYPEAFF.

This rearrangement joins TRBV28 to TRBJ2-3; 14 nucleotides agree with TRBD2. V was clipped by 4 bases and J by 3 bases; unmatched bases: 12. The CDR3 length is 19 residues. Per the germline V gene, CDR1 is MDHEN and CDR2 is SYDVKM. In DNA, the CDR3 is TGTGCCAGCAGTTCGACCGGGACTAGCGGGAGTCTGAGGACAGATACGCAGTATTTT. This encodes CASSSTGTSGSLRTDTQYF. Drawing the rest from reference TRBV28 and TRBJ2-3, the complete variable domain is DVKVTQSSRYLVKRTGEKVFLECVQDMDHENMFWYRQDPGLGLRLIYFSYDVKMKEKGDIPEGYSVSREKKERFSLILESASTNQTSMYLCASSSTGTSGSLRTDTQYFGPGTRLTVL.

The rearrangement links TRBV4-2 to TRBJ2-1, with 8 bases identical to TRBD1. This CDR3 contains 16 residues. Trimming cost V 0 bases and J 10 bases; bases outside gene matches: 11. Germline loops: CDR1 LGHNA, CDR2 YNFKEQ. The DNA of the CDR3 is TGTGCCAGCAGCCAAGAGGACAGGGAAAATAGACGCGAGCAGTTCTTC. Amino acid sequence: CASSQEDRENRREQFF.

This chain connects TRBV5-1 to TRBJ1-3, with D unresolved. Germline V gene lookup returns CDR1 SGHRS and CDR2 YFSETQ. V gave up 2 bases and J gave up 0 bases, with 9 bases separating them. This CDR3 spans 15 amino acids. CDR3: CASSLEQLSGNTIYF. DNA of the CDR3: TGCGCCAGCAGCTTAGAACAGCTCTCTGGAAACACCATATATTTT. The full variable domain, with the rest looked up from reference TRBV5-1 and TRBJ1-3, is KAGVTQTPRYLIKTRGQQVTLSCSPISGHRSVSWYQQTPGQGLQFLFEYFSETQRNKGNFPGRFSGRQFSNSRSEMNVSTLELGDSALYLCASSLEQLSGNTIYFGEGSWLTVV.

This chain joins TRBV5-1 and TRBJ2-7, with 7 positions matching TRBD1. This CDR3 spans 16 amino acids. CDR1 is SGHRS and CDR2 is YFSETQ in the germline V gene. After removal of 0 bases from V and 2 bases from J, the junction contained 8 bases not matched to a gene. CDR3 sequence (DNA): TGCGCCAGCAGCTTGGGCCGAGGGACAGCTACCTACGAGCAGTACTTC. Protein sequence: CASSLGRGTATYEQYF.

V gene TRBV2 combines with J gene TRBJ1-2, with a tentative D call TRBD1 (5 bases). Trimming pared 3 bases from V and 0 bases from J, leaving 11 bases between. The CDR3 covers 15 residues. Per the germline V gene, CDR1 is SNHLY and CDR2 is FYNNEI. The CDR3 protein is CASSEQGTTNYGYTF. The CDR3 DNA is TGTGCCAGCAGTGAGCAGGGAACTACTAACTATGGCTACACCTTC.

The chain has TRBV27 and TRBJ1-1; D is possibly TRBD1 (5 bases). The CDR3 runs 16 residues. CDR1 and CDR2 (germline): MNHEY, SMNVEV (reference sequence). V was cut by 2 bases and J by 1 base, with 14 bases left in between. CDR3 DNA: TGTGCCAGCAGTTTAGGGGGGAATCGGGGGAACACTGAAGCTTTCTTT. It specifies CASSLGGNRGNTEAFF.

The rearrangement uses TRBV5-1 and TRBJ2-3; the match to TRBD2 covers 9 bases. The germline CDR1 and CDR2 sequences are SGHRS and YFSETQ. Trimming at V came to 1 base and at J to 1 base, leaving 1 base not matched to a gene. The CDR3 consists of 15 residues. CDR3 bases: TGCGCCAGCAGCTTGTGGACTAGCGGCACAGATACGCAGTATTTT. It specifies CASSLWTSGTDTQYF.

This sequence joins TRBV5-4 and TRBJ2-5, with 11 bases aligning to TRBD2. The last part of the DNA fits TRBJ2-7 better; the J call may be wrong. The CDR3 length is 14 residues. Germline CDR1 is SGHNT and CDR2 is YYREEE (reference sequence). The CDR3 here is CASSQTSGAYEQYF. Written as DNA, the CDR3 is TGTGCCAGCAGTCAGACTAGCGGGGCCTACGAGCAGTACTTC.

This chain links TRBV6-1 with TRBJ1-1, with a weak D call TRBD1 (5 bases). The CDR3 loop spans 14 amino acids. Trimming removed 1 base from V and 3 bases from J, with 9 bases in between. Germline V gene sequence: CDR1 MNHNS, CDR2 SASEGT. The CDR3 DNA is TGTGCCAGCAGTGAAGTCGGGGGTTACACTGAAGCTTTCTTT. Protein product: CASSEVGGYTEAFF.

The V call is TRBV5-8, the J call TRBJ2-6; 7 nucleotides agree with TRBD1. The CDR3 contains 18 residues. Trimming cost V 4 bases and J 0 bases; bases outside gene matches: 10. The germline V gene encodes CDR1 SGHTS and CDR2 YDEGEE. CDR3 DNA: TGTGCCAGCAGCGGATGGACAGGATCCCTCTCTGGGGCCAACGTCCTGACTTTC. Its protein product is CASSGWTGSLSGANVLTF.

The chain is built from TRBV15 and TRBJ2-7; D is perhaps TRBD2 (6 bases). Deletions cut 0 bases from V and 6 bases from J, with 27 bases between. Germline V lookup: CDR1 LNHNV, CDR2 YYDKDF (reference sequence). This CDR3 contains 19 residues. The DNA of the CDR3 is TGTGCCACCAGCAGAGATCATTGGGGAGGCGCTAGAGGGATTTCCGAGCAGTACTTC. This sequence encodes CATSRDHWGGARGISEQYF.

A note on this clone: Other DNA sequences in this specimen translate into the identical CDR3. CDR3 sequence reads: CASGSYGYTF. For the CDR3, the DNA is TGTGCAAGCGGCTCCTATGGCTACACCTTC. V gene TRBV2 combines with J gene TRBJ1-2; no clear D gene. In germline, CDR1 is SNHLY, CDR2 FYNNEI. The CDR3 runs to 10 residues.

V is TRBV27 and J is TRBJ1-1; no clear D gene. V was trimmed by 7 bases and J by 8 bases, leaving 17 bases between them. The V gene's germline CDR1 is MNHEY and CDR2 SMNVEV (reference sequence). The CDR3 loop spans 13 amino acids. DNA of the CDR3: TGTGCCAGCAAGTCTTTGCACAGAACCGAAGCTTTCTTT. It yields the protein CASKSLHRTEAFF.

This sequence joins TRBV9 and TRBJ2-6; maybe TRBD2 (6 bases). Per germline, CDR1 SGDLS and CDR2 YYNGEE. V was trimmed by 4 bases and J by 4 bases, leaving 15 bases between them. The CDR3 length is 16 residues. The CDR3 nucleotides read TGTGCCAGCAGCCCCTCCCCTGGGAGGGGGGCCAACGTCCTGACTTTC. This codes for CASSPSPGRGANVLTF.

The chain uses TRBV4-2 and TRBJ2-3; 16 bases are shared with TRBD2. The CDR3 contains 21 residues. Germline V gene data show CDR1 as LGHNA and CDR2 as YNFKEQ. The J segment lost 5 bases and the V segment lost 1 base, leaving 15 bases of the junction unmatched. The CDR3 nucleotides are TGTGCCAGCAGCCAAGTAGCGGGGACTAGCGGGAGGGCCAATCGTCGAGATACGCAGTATTTT. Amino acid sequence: CASSQVAGTSGRANRRDTQYF.

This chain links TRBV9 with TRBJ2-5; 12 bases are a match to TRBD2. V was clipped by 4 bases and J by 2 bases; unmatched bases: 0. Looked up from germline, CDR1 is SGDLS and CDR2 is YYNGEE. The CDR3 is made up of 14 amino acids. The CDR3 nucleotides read TGTGCCAGCAGCCTAGCGGGGGGGCAAGAGACCCAGTACTTC. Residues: CASSLAGGQETQYF. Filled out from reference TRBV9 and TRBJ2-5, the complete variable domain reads DSGVTQTPKHLITATGQRVTLRCSPRSGDLSVYWYQQSLDQGLQFLIQYYNGEERAKGNILERFSAQQFPDLHSELNLSSLELGDSALYFCASSLAGGQETQYFGPGTRLLVL.

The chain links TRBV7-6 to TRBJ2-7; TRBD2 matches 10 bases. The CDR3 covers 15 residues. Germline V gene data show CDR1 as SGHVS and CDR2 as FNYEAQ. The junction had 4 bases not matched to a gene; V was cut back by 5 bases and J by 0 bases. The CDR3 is CASSPTSGNSYEQYF. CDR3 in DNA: TGTGCCAGCAGCCCTACTAGCGGGAACTCCTACGAGCAGTACTTC.

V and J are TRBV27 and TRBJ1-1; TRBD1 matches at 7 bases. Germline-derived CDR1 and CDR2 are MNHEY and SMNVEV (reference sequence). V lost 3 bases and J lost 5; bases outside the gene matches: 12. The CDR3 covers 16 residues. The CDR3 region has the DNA TGTGCCAGCAGTTTGCCCCCCACAGGGGTAGGGACTGAAGCTTTCTTT. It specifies CASSLPPTGVGTEAFF.

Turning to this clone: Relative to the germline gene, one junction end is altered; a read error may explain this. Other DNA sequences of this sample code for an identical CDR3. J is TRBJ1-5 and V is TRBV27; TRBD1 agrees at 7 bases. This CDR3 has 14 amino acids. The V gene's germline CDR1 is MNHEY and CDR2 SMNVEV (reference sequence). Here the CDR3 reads CASSPGQVNQPQHF. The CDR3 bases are TGTGCCAGCAGTCCCGGACAGGTCAATCAGCCTCAGCATTTT.

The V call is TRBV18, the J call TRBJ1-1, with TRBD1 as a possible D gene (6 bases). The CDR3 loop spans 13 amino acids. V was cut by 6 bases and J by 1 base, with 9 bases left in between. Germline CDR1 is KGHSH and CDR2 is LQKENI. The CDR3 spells CASSQDRNTEAFF. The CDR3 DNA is TGTGCCAGCTCGCAGGACAGGAACACTGAAGCTTTCTTT.

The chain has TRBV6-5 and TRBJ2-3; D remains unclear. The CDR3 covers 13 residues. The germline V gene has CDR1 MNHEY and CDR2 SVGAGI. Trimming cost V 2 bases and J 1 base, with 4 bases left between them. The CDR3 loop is CASSYVGTDTQYF. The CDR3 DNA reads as TGTGCCAGCAGTTACGTCGGCACAGATACGCAGTATTTT.

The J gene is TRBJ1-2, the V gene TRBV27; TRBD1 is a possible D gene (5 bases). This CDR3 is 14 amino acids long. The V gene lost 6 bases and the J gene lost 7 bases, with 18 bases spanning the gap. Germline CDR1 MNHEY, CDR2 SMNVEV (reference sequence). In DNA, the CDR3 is TGTGCCAGCAGAACACTGACAGAAACAACTGGCTACACCTTC. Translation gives CASRTLTETTGYTF.

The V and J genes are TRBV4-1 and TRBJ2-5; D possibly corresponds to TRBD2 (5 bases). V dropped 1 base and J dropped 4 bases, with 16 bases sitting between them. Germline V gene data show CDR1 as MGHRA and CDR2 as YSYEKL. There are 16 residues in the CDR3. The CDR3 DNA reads TGCGCCAGCAGCCAAGGTCCAGAGGGCCTAGGAGAGACCCAGTACTTC. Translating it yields CASSQGPEGLGETQYF.

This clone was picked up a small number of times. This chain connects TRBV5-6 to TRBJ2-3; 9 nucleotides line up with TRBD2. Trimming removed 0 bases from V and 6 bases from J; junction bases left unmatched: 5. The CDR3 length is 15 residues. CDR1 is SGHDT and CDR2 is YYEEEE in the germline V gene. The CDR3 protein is CASSLGLAGRDTQYF. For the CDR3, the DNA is TGTGCCAGCAGCTTGGGGCTAGCGGGACGGGATACGCAGTATTTT.

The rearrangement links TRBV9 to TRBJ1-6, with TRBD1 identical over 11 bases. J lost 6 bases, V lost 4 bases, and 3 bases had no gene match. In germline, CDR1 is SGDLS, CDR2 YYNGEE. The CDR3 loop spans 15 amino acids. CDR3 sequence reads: CASSLGTGGNSPLHF. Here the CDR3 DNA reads TGTGCCAGCAGCCTAGGGACAGGGGGTAATTCACCCCTCCACTTT.

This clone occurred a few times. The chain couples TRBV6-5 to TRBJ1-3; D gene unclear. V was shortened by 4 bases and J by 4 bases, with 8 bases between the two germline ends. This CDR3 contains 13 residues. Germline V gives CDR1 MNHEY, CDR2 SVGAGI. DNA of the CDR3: TGTGCCAGCAGTTCCACGGGGGGAAACACCATATATTTT. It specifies CASSSTGGNTIYF.

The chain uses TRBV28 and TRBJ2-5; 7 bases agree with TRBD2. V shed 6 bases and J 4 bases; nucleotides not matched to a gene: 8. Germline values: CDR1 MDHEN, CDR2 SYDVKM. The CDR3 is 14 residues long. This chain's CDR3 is CASRQWGGLETQYF. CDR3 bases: TGTGCCAGCAGACAATGGGGGGGGTTAGAGACCCAGTACTTC.